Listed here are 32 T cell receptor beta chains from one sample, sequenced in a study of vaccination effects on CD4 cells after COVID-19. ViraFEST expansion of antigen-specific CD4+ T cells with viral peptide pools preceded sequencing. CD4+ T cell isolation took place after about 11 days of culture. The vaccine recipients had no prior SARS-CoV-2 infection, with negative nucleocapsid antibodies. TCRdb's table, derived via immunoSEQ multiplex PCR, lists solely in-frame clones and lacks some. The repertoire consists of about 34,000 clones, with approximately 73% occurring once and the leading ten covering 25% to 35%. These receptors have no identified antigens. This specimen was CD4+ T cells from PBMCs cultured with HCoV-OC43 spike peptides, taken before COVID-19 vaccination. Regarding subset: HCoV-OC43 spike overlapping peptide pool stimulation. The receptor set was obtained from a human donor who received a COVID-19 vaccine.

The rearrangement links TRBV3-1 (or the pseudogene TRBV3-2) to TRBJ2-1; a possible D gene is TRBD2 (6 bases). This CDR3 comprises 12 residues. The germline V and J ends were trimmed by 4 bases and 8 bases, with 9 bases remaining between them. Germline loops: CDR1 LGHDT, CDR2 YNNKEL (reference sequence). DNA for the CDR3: TGTGCCAGCAGCCGTACTAGCTATGAGCAGTTCTTC. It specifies CASSRTSYEQFF.

The CDR3 DNA reads TGTGCCAGCAGCCAGGCTGGGGCCAACGTCCTGACTTTC. It codes for CASSQAGANVLTF. The J gene is TRBJ2-6, the V gene TRBV3-1 (or the pseudogene TRBV3-2); D gene uncertain. V was cut by 3 bases and J by 2 bases, with 2 bases left in between. Germline lookup yields CDR1 LGHDT and CDR2 YNNKEL (reference sequence). There are 13 residues in the CDR3.

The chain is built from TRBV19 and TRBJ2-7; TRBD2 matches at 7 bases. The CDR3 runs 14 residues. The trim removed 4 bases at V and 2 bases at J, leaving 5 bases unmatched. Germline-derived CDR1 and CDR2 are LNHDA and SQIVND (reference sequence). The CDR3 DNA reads TGTGCCAGTAGTAAAAGCGGGAACCCCTACGAGCAGTACTTC. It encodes CASSKSGNPYEQYF.

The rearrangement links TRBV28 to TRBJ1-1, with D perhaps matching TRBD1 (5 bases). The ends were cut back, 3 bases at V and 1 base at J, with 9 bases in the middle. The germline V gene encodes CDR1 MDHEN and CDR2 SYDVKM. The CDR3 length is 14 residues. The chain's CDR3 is CASSFQGQNTEAFF. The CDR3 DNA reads TGTGCCAGCAGTTTCCAGGGCCAGAACACTGAAGCTTTCTTT. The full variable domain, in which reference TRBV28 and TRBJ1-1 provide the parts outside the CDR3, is DVKVTQSSRYLVKRTGEKVFLECVQDMDHENMFWYRQDPGLGLRLIYFSYDVKMKEKGDIPEGYSVSREKKERFSLILESASTNQTSMYLCASSFQGQNTEAFFGQGTRLTVV.

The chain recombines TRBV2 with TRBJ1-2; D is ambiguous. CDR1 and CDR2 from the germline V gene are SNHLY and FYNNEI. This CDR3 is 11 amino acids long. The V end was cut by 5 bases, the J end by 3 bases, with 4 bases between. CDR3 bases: TGTGCCAGCAGTACCGACTATGGCTACACCTTC. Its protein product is CASSTDYGYTF.

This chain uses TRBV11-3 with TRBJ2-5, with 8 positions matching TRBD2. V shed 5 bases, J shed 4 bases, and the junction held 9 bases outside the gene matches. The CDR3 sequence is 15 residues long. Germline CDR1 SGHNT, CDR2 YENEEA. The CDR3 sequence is CASSLGRVEGETQYF. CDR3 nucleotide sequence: TGTGCCAGCAGCCTCGGGAGGGTAGAGGGAGAGACCCAGTACTTC.

This CDR3 is CASTDPGHQETQYF. CDR3 nucleotides: TGTGCCAGCACCGACCCGGGTCACCAAGAGACCCAGTACTTC. This chain links TRBV7-9 with TRBJ2-5; D is uncertain. The CDR3 spans 14 residues. Trimming took 7 bases from V and 0 from J, leaving 12 bases between them. The germline V gene has CDR1 SEHNR and CDR2 FQNEAQ (reference sequence).

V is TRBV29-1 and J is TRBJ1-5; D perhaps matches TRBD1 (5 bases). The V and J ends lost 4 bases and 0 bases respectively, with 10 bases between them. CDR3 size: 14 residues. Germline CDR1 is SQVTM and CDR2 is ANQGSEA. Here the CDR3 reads CSVGGRPSNQPQHF. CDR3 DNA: TGCAGCGTTGGGGGACGGCCTAGCAATCAGCCCCAGCATTTT.

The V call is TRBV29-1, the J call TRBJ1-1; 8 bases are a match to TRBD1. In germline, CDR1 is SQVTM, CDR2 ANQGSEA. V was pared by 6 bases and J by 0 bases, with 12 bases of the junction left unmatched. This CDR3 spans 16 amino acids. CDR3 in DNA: TGCAGCGTGGCTTACAGGGGGGGGGCTATGAACACTGAAGCTTTCTTT. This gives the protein CSVAYRGGAMNTEAFF.

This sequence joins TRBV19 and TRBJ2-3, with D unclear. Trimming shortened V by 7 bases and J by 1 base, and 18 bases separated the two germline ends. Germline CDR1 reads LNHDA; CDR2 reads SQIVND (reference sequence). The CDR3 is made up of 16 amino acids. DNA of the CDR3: TGTGCCAGTATGATGAGGTACTCGAAACGCACAGATACGCAGTATTTT. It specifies CASMMRYSKRTDTQYF.

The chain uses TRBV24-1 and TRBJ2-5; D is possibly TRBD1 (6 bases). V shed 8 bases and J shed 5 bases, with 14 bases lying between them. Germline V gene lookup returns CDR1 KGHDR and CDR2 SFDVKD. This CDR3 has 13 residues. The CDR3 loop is CATKGPGQETQYF. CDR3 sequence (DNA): TGTGCCACCAAGGGCCCCGGACAGGAGACCCAGTACTTC.

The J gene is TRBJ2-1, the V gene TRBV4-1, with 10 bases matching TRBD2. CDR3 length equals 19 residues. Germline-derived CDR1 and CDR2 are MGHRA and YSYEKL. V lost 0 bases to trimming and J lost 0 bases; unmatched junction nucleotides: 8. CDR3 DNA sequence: TGCGCCAGCAGCCAAGATGGGCTAGCGGGAGTAGGCTCCTACAATGAGCAGTTCTTC. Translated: CASSQDGLAGVGSYNEQFF.

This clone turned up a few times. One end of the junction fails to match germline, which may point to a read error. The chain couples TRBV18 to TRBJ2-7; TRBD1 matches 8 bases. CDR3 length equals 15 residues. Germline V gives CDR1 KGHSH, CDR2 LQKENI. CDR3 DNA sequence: TGTGCCAGCTCAGCGAGGACAGGGTCCTCCTCCGAGCAGTACTTC. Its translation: CASSARTGSSSEQYF.

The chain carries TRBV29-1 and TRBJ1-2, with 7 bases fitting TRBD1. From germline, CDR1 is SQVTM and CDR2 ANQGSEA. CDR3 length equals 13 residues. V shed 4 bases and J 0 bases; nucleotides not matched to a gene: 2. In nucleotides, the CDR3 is TGCAGCGTTGGACAGGGAACTAACTATGGCTACACCTTC. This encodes CSVGQGTNYGYTF.

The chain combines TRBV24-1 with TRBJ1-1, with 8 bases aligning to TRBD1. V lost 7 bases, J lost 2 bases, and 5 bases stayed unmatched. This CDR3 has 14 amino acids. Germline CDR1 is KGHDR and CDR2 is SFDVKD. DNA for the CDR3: TGTGCCACCAGAGACAGGGGAGCTAACACTGAAGCTTTCTTT. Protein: CATRDRGANTEAFF.

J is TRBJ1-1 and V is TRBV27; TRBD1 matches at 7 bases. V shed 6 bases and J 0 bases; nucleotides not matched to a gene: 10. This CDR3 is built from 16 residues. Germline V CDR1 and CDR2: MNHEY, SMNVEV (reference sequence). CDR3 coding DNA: TGTGCCAGCAGACTGAACCGGGACAGCATGAACACTGAAGCTTTCTTT. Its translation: CASRLNRDSMNTEAFF.

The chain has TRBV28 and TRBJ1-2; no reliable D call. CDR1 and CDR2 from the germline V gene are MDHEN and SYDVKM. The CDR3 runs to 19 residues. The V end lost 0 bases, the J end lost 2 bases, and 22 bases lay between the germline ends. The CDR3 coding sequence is TGTGCCAGCAGTTTATGGCGCGGACGGCTAGACCACTACAACTATGGCTACACCTTC. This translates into CASSLWRGRLDHYNYGYTF.

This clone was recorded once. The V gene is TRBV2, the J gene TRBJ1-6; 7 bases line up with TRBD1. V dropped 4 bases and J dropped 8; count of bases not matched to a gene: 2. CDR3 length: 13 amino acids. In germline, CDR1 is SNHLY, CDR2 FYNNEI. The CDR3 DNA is TGTGCCAGCAGTGGACAGGGTTATTCACCCCTCCACTTT. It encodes CASSGQGYSPLHF.

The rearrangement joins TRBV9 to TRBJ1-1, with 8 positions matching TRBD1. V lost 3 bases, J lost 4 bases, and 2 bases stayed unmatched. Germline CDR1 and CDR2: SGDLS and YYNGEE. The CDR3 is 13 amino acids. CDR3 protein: CASSGTGGTEAFF. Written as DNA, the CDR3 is TGTGCCAGCAGCGGAACAGGGGGCACTGAAGCTTTCTTT.

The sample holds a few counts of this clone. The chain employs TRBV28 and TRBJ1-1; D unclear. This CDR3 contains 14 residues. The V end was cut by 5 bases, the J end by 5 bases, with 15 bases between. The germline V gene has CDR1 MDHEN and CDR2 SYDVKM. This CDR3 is CASSPVAWRTEAFF. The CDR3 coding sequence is TGTGCCAGCAGTCCAGTAGCATGGAGGACTGAAGCTTTCTTT.

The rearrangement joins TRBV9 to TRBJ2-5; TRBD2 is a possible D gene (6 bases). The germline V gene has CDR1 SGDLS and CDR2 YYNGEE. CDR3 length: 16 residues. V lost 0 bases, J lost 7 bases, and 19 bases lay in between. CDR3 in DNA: TGTGCCAGCAGCGTAGCTGCGGGGCCATCCGGGGGGACCCAGTACTTC. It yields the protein CASSVAAGPSGGTQYF.

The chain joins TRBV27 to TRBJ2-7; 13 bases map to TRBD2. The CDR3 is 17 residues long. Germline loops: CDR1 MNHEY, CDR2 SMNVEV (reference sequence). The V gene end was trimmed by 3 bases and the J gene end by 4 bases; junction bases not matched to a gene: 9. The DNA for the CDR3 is TGTGCCAGCAGTTTTCAAAGACTAGCGGGAGGTTCGTACGAGCAGTACTTC. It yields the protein CASSFQRLAGGSYEQYF.

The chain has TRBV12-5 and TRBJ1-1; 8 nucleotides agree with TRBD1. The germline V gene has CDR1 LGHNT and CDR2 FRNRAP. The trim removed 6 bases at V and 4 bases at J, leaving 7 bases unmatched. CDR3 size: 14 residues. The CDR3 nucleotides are TGTGCTAGTGGCCCCCAGGGGGCGGTCACTGAAGCTTTCTTT. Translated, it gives CASGPQGAVTEAFF.

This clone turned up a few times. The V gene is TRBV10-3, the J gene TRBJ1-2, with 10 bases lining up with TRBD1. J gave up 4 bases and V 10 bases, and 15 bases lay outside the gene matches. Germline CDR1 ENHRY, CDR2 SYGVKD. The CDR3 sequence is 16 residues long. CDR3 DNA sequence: TGTGCCACCGAAACCCGGGACAGGGGTGGGGTCTATGGCTACACCTTC. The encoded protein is CATETRDRGGVYGYTF.

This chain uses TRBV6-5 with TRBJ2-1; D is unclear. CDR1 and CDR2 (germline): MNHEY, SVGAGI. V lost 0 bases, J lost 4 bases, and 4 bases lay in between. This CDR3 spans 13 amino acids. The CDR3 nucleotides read TGTGCCAGCAGTTACTCGGAGTACAATGAGCAGTTCTTC. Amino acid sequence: CASSYSEYNEQFF.

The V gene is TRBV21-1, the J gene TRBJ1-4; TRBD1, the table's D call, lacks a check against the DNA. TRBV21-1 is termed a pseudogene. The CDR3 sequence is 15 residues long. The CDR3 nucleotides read TGTGCCAGCAGCCTGTGCGGGACAGCTAATGAAAAACTGTTTTTT. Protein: CASSLCGTANEKLFF.

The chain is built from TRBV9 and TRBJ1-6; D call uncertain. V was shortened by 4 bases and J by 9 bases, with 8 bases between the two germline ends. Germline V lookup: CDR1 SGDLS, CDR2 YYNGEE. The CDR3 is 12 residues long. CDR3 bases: TGTGCCAGCAGCACGCCCCCTTCACCCCTCCACTTT. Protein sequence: CASSTPPSPLHF.

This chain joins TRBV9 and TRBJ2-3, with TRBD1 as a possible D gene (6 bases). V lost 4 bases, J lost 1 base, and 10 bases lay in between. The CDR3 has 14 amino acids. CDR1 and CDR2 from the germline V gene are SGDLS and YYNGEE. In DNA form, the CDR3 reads TGTGCCAGCAGCCCTCGGACAGGCACAGATACGCAGTATTTT. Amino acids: CASSPRTGTDTQYF.

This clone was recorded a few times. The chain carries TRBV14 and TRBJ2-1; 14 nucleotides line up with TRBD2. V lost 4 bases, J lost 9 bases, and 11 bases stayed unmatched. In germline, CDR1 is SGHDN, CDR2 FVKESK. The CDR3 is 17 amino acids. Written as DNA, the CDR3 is TGTGCCAGCAGCCTTAGAGGGGGGACTAGCGGGAGCGGTGAGCAGTTCTTC. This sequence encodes CASSLRGGTSGSGEQFF.

The CDR3 region is CASYLDRVNTEAFF. CDR3 nucleotide sequence: TGTGCCAGCTACCTCGACAGGGTGAACACTGAAGCTTTCTTT. The V and J genes are TRBV28 and TRBJ1-1; 7 bases line up with TRBD1. Germline V gene lookup returns CDR1 MDHEN and CDR2 SYDVKM. The V and J ends lost 8 bases and 0 bases, in that order; junction bases with no gene match: 6. The CDR3 covers 14 residues.

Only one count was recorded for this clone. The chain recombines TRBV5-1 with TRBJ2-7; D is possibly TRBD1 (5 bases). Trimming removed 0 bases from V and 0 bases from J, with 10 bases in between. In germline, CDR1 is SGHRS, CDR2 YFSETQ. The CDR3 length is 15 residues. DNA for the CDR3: TGCGCCAGCAGCTTGGGGGGCCGTTACTCCTACGAGCAGTACTTC. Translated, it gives CASSLGGRYSYEQYF.

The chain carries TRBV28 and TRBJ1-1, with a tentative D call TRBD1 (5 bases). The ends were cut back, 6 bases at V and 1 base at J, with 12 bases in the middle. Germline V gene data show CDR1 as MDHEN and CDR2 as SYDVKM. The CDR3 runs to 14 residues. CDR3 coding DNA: TGTGCCAGCAGCCCCAGGGCGCCGAACACTGAAGCTTTCTTT. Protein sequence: CASSPRAPNTEAFF.